The 11 T cell receptor beta chains reported below all come from one sample, sequenced in a study of blood T cell repertoires in COVID-19. Sequencing used immunoSEQ multiplex PCR; TCRdb keeps in-frame clones, though not all of them. The top ten clones hold approximately 11% of a sample with around 120,000 clones, 85% of them seen once. Source material: peripheral blood. The receptors were sampled from a man of 80 years or more with acute or convalescent COVID-19.

This chain uses TRBV5-6 with TRBJ2-2; the D gene is possibly TRBD1 (5 bases). Trimming removed 2 bases from V and 5 bases from J, with 10 bases in between. Germline V gene data show CDR1 as SGHDT and CDR2 as YYEEEE. CDR3 length equals 14 residues. The CDR3 coding sequence is TGTGCCAGCAGCTTCGGACACCCGACCGGGGAGCTGTTTTTT. Translating it yields CASSFGHPTGELFF.

This clone was observed once. V usage is TRBV2 and J usage is TRBJ1-6; D is undetermined. Trimming pared 7 bases from V and 6 bases from J, leaving 10 bases between. The CDR3 is 13 residues long. Germline CDR1 is SNHLY and CDR2 is FYNNEI. The CDR3 DNA sequence: TGTGCCAGCAACGGGGAGGGTAATTCACCCCTCCACTTT. Its protein product is CASNGEGNSPLHF.

The V and J genes are TRBV2 and TRBJ2-7; D is ambiguous. The ends were cut back, 8 bases at V and 1 base at J, with 3 bases in the middle. Germline V lookup: CDR1 SNHLY, CDR2 FYNNEI. CDR3 length: 10 amino acids. The CDR3 DNA sequence: TGTGCCAGCCTATCCTACGAGCAGTACTTC. Translating it yields CASLSYEQYF.

This sequence joins TRBV6-5 and TRBJ1-4, with D possibly being TRBD1 (6 bases). The CDR3 is 14 residues long. Germline CDR1 and CDR2: MNHEY and SVGAGI. V was clipped by 5 bases and J by 8 bases, with 15 bases between them. The CDR3 sequence: CASSTGTLGEKLFF. In DNA form, the CDR3 reads TGTGCCAGCAGTACCGGGACATTAGGCGAAAAACTGTTTTTT.

This chain uses TRBV6-6 with TRBJ1-1; D uncertain. This CDR3 is built from 13 residues. Germline assignment: CDR1 MNHNY and CDR2 SVGAGI (reference sequence). V shed 5 bases and J shed 1 base, with 8 bases lying between them. The CDR3 region has the DNA TGTGCCAGCAGTACGACATGGAACACTGAAGCTTTCTTT. Translating gives CASSTTWNTEAFF.

This clone came up once. V gene TRBV7-2 combines with J gene TRBJ2-7, with TRBD2 matching 7 bases. CDR3 size: 15 residues. With 7 bases clipped from V and 7 bases from J, the junction kept 16 bases outside the gene matches. Germline V lookup: CDR1 SGHTA, CDR2 FQGNSA. DNA for the CDR3: TGTGCCAGCATCCCCGCGGGGGTACGAGGTCGGGAGCAGTACTTC. The encoded protein is CASIPAGVRGREQYF.

The chain joins TRBV18 to TRBJ2-5, with TRBD1 matching 8 bases. The CDR3 covers 16 residues. Trimming took 1 base from V and 2 from J; bases not matched to a gene: 6. Germline assignment: CDR1 KGHSH and CDR2 LQKENI. DNA for the CDR3: TGTGCCAGCTCACCACTCGGACAGGGCCGTCAAGAGACCCAGTACTTC. Protein sequence: CASSPLGQGRQETQYF.

The chain joins TRBV6-5 to TRBJ1-6; 7 nucleotides match TRBD1. V shed 6 bases, J shed 5 bases, and the junction held 4 bases outside the gene matches. Germline V gene lookup returns CDR1 MNHEY and CDR2 SVGAGI. The CDR3 is made up of 14 amino acids. CDR3 DNA sequence: TGTGCCAGCAGGGAGGGGGCTGATAATTCACCCCTCCACTTT. This encodes CASREGADNSPLHF.

The chain links TRBV2 to TRBJ1-1, with D unresolved. Trimming took 7 bases from V and 0 from J, leaving 9 bases between them. Per the germline V gene, CDR1 is SNHLY and CDR2 is FYNNEI. There are 13 residues in the CDR3. CDR3 bases: TGTGCCAGCAACCGGGAGCTGAACACTGAAGCTTTCTTT. Encoded protein: CASNRELNTEAFF.

V and J are TRBV9 and TRBJ1-5; D uncertain. V shed 0 bases and J shed 6 bases, with 7 bases lying between them. The V gene's germline CDR1 is SGDLS and CDR2 YYNGEE. The CDR3 loop spans 13 amino acids. The DNA of the CDR3 is TGTGCCAGCAGCGTAGCAGATGCTCAGCCCCAGCATTTT. This translates into CASSVADAQPQHF. The whole variable domain, remainder taken from reference TRBV9 and TRBJ1-5, is DSGVTQTPKHLITATGQRVTLRCSPRSGDLSVYWYQQSLDQGLQFLIQYYNGEERAKGNILERFSAQQFPDLHSELNLSSLELGDSALYFCASSVADAQPQHFGDGTRLSIL.

The chain has TRBV5-5 and TRBJ2-3, with TRBD1 matching 7 bases. Per the germline V gene, CDR1 is SGHKS and CDR2 is YYEKEE (reference sequence). The CDR3 is 17 amino acids. With V trimmed by 4 bases and J by 1 base, 12 bases remained unmatched. The CDR3 DNA follows: TGTGCCAGCAGCCTAGGGATAGGGGGCAGAGGCACAGATACGCAGTATTTT. Its translation: CASSLGIGGRGTDTQYF.